Listed below are T cell receptor beta chains from one sample, sequenced in a study of cytomegalovirus exposure and HLA in healthy donors. Libraries were prepared by immunoSEQ multiplex PCR; TCRdb keeps only in-frame clonotypes and omits some of them. The table has 120,000 to 150,000 clones, just over 65% seen once. The material sequenced was PBMCs. These receptor sequences come from an older woman in good health and CMV-seronegative. Each CDR3 is given with its conserved first and last residue. A D gene is named only where the DNA matches it firmly. A row's size may be missing; if present it is once, few, many or a size class.

abundance | d_gene | j_gene | v_gene | CDR3nt | CDR3aa
NA | NA | TRBJ1-1 | TRBV11-2 | TGTGCCAGCAGCTTAACCTCGGACGGGATCAGAGAAGCTTTCTTT | CASSLTSDGIREAFF
NA | TRBD1 | TRBJ2-7 | TRBV5-1 | TGCGCCAGCAGTAACCCGACAGGGATCTACGAGCAGTACTTC | CASSNPTGIYEQYF
NA | NA | TRBJ1-3 | TRBV7-2 | TGTGCCAGCAGCTTAGTGGCCAGGGTGGAAGGAAACACCATATATTTT | CASSLVARVEGNTIYF
NA | NA | TRBJ1-1 | TRBV18 | TGTGCCAGCTCACCAAGAGGCAACACTGAAGCTTTCTTT | CASSPRGNTEAFF
few | TRBD2 | TRBJ2-1 | TRBV27 | TGTGCCAGCAGCCGTCCCGGGACTAGCGGGAGAGTAACTAATGAGCAGTTCTTC | CASSRPGTSGRVTNEQFF
NA | NA | TRBJ1-2 | TRBV9 | TGTGCCAGCAGCTCTCGACAGGACCGACCTTATGGCTACACCTTC | CASSSRQDRPYGYTF
few | NA | TRBJ2-5 | TRBV9 | TGTGCCAACCCTGGAAAGGGGTGGGAGACCCAGTACTTC | CANPGKGWETQYF
NA | NA | TRBJ1-2 | TRBV10-3 | TGTGCCATCAGTTCAACCGGGACAAATTATGGCTACACCTTC | CAISSTGTNYGYTF
NA | NA | TRBJ1-4 | TRBV7-9 | TGTGCCAGCAGCTTAGTACAGGGAACCACTAATGAAAAACTGTTTTTT | CASSLVQGTTNEKLFF
NA | NA | TRBJ2-1 | TRBV7-2 | TGTGCCAGCAGCCCGACTGGGGTTGCGGGGGCCCACAATGAGCAGTTCTTC | CASSPTGVAGAHNEQFF
NA | TRBD1 | TRBJ1-5 | TRBV19 | TGTGCCAGTAGTGACCGGGACAGGGCCTATTATCAGCCCCAGCATTTT | CASSDRDRAYYQPQHF
few | TRBD1 | TRBJ2-7 | TRBV9 | TGTGCCAGCAGCCCTAGGACAGGAAATTCCTACGAGCAGTACTTC | CASSPRTGNSYEQYF
NA | TRBD2 | TRBJ2-2 | TRBV6-1 | TGTGCCAGCAGCTCCGGGACTAGAGCCACCGGGGAGCTGTTTTTT | CASSSGTRATGELFF
few | TRBD1 | TRBJ1-5 | TRBV7-9 | TGTTCCAGCAGCTTAGGAGGACAGGGGTATCAGCCCCAGCATTTT | CSSSLGGQGYQPQHF
NA | TRBD2 | TRBJ2-5 | TRBV7-2 | TGTGCCATCACTCGGGGACTAGGACCTCTACAAGAGACCCAGTACTTC | CAITRGLGPLQETQYF
few | TRBD2 | TRBJ2-3 | TRBV7-3 | TGTGCCAGCAGCTTAGGCCCTAGCGGGGGGGGTGTCACAGATACGCAGTATTTT | CASSLGPSGGGVTDTQYF
once | TRBD2 | TRBJ2-1 | TRBV28 | TGTGCCAGCAGCCCGGGACTAGCGAGCAATGAGCAGTTCTTC | CASSPGLASNEQFF
NA | TRBD1 | TRBJ2-5 | TRBV2 | TGTGCCAGCAGCGGGCGGACAGGGTTTGAGACCCAGTACTTC | CASSGRTGFETQYF
NA | NA | TRBJ1-4 | TRBV5-1 | TGCGCCAGCAGCAGGACCGCGGGTAATGAAAAACTGTTTTTT | CASSRTAGNEKLFF
NA | TRBD1 | TRBJ2-2 | TRBV11-3 | TGTGCCAGCAGCTTAGTACAGGGGGCGGACGGGGAGCTGTTTTTT | CASSLVQGADGELFF
few | TRBD1 | TRBJ2-5 | TRBV28 | TGTGCCAGCAGCCACGGGACAGGTTTTCTAAGAGAGACCCAGTACTTC | CASSHGTGFLRETQYF
NA | TRBD1 | TRBJ2-7 | TRBV2 | TGTGCCAGCAGGGTACAGGGGGCAGTCTACGAGCAGTACTTC | CASRVQGAVYEQYF
NA | NA | TRBJ1-1 | TRBV9 | TGTGCCAGCAGCGTCCAGGGGAGGGGGACTGAAGCTTTCTTT | CASSVQGRGTEAFF
NA | TRBD2 | TRBJ2-7 | TRBV10-3 | TGTGCCATCAGTGGGGGGGGGAGAGGATACGAGCAGTACTTC | CAISGGGRGYEQYF
NA | NA | TRBJ1-1 | TRBV27 | TGTGCCAGCCGTAGTACGGGAAACCTCGGAAACACTGAAGCTTTCTTT | CASRSTGNLGNTEAFF
NA | TRBD1 | TRBJ1-2 | TRBV27 | TGTGCCAGCAGTTACCCAGGGGGTGCTGGCTACACCTTC | CASSYPGGAGYTF
NA | NA | TRBJ1-1 | TRBV9 | TGTGCCAGCAGCCCCCGAGGAGGGCCAAGAGCTTTCTTT | CASSPRGGPRAFF
NA | NA | TRBJ1-1 | TRBV6-5 | TGTGCCAGCAGCCCCGGGGGGTTCAACACTGAAGCTTTCTTT | CASSPGGFNTEAFF
NA | TRBD2 | TRBJ2-2 | TRBV7-2 | TGTGCCAGCAGCATAATAGCGGGAGGGACCGGGGAGCTGTTTTTT | CASSIIAGGTGELFF